These T cell receptor beta chains were read from a single sample in a study of blood T cell repertoires in COVID-19. TCRdb keeps only in-frame clones here, not all; method: immunoSEQ multiplex PCR. The table records hundreds of thousands of clones, 90% of them present only once. The sample comprised PBMCs or T cells enriched from blood (not recorded which). The receptor set was obtained from a young man who had been exposed to COVID-19. Both conserved end residues are trimmed from each CDR3. Each record gives: clone size, J gene, V gene, D gene, CDR3 protein. A D gene is named only where the DNA matches it firmly. The size entry is marked missing in some rows and otherwise reads once, few, many or a size class.

abundance: NA; j_gene: TRBJ1-4; v_gene: TRBV7-9; d_gene: NA; CDR3aa: ASSSTGTPNEKLF
abundance: NA; j_gene: TRBJ1-1; v_gene: TRBV7-9; d_gene: NA; CDR3aa: ASSPSGGRYTEAF
abundance: NA; j_gene: TRBJ2-7; v_gene: TRBV5-6; d_gene: TRBD1; CDR3aa: ASSAAGTASSYEQY
abundance: NA; j_gene: TRBJ1-5; v_gene: TRBV3-1/TRBV3-2; d_gene: NA; CDR3aa: ASSQTAGNQPQH
abundance: NA; j_gene: TRBJ2-7; v_gene: TRBV13; d_gene: NA; CDR3aa: ASSLAVTYEQY
abundance: NA; j_gene: TRBJ1-1; v_gene: TRBV2; d_gene: TRBD1; CDR3aa: ATSLQQGATGAF
abundance: NA; j_gene: TRBJ1-2; v_gene: TRBV11-2; d_gene: NA; CDR3aa: ASSLGQGWDYGYT
abundance: NA; j_gene: TRBJ2-5; v_gene: TRBV6-2/TRBV6-3; d_gene: NA; CDR3aa: ASSYSTPAGETQY
abundance: NA; j_gene: TRBJ2-5; v_gene: TRBV12-3/TRBV12-4; d_gene: NA; CDR3aa: ASSLGGEETQY
abundance: NA; j_gene: TRBJ1-2; v_gene: TRBV4-3; d_gene: NA; CDR3aa: ASSHPSGGYT
abundance: once; j_gene: TRBJ2-3; v_gene: TRBV18; d_gene: NA; CDR3aa: ASSPGDTQY
abundance: once; j_gene: TRBJ2-5; v_gene: TRBV27; d_gene: TRBD2; CDR3aa: ASSPSGGAPETQY
abundance: NA; j_gene: TRBJ2-3; v_gene: TRBV12-5; d_gene: NA; CDR3aa: ASGLGFSGALGTQY
abundance: NA; j_gene: TRBJ2-1; v_gene: TRBV7-9; d_gene: TRBD2; CDR3aa: ASSPRLAGGVRQF
abundance: few; j_gene: TRBJ1-6; v_gene: TRBV5-4; d_gene: NA; CDR3aa: ASSLAGQGRRPLH
abundance: NA; j_gene: TRBJ2-1; v_gene: TRBV5-1; d_gene: NA; CDR3aa: ASSYNVNEQF
abundance: NA; j_gene: TRBJ2-3; v_gene: TRBV9; d_gene: NA; CDR3aa: ASSTTTDTQY
abundance: NA; j_gene: TRBJ2-1; v_gene: TRBV19; d_gene: TRBD2; CDR3aa: ASSTLSSGGAFHEQF
abundance: NA; j_gene: TRBJ2-5; v_gene: TRBV14; d_gene: NA; CDR3aa: ASSRRLVGETQY
abundance: once; j_gene: TRBJ1-5; v_gene: TRBV29-1; d_gene: NA; CDR3aa: SVKTEYQPQH
abundance: NA; j_gene: TRBJ2-1; v_gene: TRBV11-3; d_gene: NA; CDR3aa: ASSGKRGGQIKYNEQF
abundance: NA; j_gene: TRBJ1-1; v_gene: TRBV19; d_gene: TRBD1; CDR3aa: ASSGPGQGATEAF
abundance: NA; j_gene: TRBJ2-7; v_gene: TRBV6-5; d_gene: NA; CDR3aa: ASSRPGTRTYEQY
abundance: NA; j_gene: TRBJ1-1; v_gene: TRBV5-5; d_gene: TRBD1; CDR3aa: ASSLTGRAEAF
abundance: NA; j_gene: TRBJ1-4; v_gene: TRBV7-2; d_gene: NA; CDR3aa: ASWAGNSPVEKLF
abundance: NA; j_gene: TRBJ2-5; v_gene: TRBV6-5; d_gene: TRBD1; CDR3aa: ASEDRGNQETQY
abundance: NA; j_gene: TRBJ1-1; v_gene: TRBV5-1; d_gene: NA; CDR3aa: ASSFAGGTETF
abundance: NA; j_gene: TRBJ2-7; v_gene: TRBV7-9; d_gene: NA; CDR3aa: ASSLARGSGPYEQY
abundance: many; j_gene: TRBJ1-2; v_gene: TRBV5-1; d_gene: NA; CDR3aa: ASSQGGGEHGYT
abundance: NA; j_gene: TRBJ2-7; v_gene: TRBV7-9; d_gene: NA; CDR3aa: ASSFHYEQY
abundance: NA; j_gene: TRBJ1-4; v_gene: TRBV4-3; d_gene: NA; CDR3aa: ASSPLPRATNEKLF
abundance: NA; j_gene: TRBJ1-1; v_gene: TRBV6-9; d_gene: TRBD1; CDR3aa: ASSDRDRTNTEAF
abundance: NA; j_gene: TRBJ1-6; v_gene: TRBV18; d_gene: NA; CDR3aa: ASSTDGGLSGSPLH
abundance: NA; j_gene: TRBJ1-2; v_gene: TRBV7-9; d_gene: TRBD1; CDR3aa: ASSRPSNRGLDYGYT
abundance: NA; j_gene: TRBJ2-2; v_gene: TRBV25-1; d_gene: TRBD1; CDR3aa: ASSGLGLDRDTGELF
abundance: NA; j_gene: TRBJ2-1; v_gene: TRBV9; d_gene: TRBD2; CDR3aa: ASSPGTSYSSYNEQF
abundance: NA; j_gene: TRBJ2-7; v_gene: TRBV11-2; d_gene: NA; CDR3aa: ASSLRGDYYEQY
abundance: NA; j_gene: TRBJ1-3; v_gene: TRBV5-1; d_gene: NA; CDR3aa: ASSLELAGIENTIY
abundance: few; j_gene: TRBJ2-3; v_gene: TRBV7-2; d_gene: TRBD2; CDR3aa: ASSWGAGVDTQY
abundance: NA; j_gene: TRBJ1-4; v_gene: TRBV12-5; d_gene: TRBD1; CDR3aa: ASGLDLRGLGEKLF